This passage covers 28 T cell receptor beta chains from one sample sequenced in a study. In TCRdb, the 5' RACE reads were re-called with MiXCR into one record per CDR3 protein. The sample has 55,000 to 75,000 distinct CDR3 sequences, almost 30% seen once. Sequenced: tumor-infiltrating naive CD4+ T cells sorted from the breast tumor. Indicated subset: naive CD4+ T cells, CD4+CD45RA+CD25-. The source is a female donor with breast cancer.

The V and J genes are TRBV6-1 and TRBJ1-5, with 7 bases matching TRBD1. J lost 5 bases, V lost 7 bases, and 14 bases had no gene match. This CDR3 is built from 16 residues. The germline V gene encodes CDR1 MNHNS and CDR2 SASEGT. DNA of the CDR3: TGTGCCAGCAATGCCGATGGTTGGGACAGTTATCAGCCCCAGCATTTT. Amino acids: CASNADGWDSYQPQHF.

The chain recombines TRBV20-1 with TRBJ2-2; the match to TRBD1 covers 8 bases. The J segment lost 1 base and the V segment lost 6 bases, leaving 7 bases of the junction unmatched. This CDR3 comprises 15 residues. Germline V gene sequence: CDR1 DFQATT, CDR2 SNEGSKA (reference sequence). The CDR3 DNA sequence: TGCAGTGCAGTTCCCGGGACAGGGAACACCGGGGAGCTGTTTTTT. Translating gives CSAVPGTGNTGELFF.

A note on this clonotype: A read error is possible here, since a much larger clone lies one base away. The chain carries TRBV5-1 and TRBJ2-5; 7 bases align to TRBD1. Per germline, CDR1 SGHRS and CDR2 YFSETQ. This CDR3 is 14 amino acids long. The CDR3 reads CTSCRDSLQETQYF. Here the CDR3 DNA reads TGCACCAGCTGCAGGGACAGTCTGCAAGAGACCCAGTACTTC.

The rearrangement links TRBV5-1 to TRBJ1-1; TRBD1 is a possible D gene (5 bases). Germline V lookup: CDR1 SGHRS, CDR2 YFSETQ. Trimming shortened V by 5 bases and J by 3 bases, and 17 bases separated the two germline ends. This CDR3 comprises 15 residues. This CDR3 is CASRSFPGPDTEAFF. The CDR3 DNA reads as TGCGCCAGCAGGAGTTTCCCGGGGCCGGACACTGAAGCTTTCTTT.

The sample holds a few counts of this clonotype. The chain uses TRBV18 and TRBJ1-5; perhaps TRBD1 as D (5 bases). This CDR3 has 13 residues. Germline CDR1 and CDR2: KGHSH and LQKENI. V shed 3 bases and J shed 5 bases, with 8 bases lying between them. For the CDR3, the DNA is TGTGCCAGCTCACCGGGGGACTATCAGCCCCAGCATTTT. Its protein is CASSPGDYQPQHF.

The genes are TRBV25-1 and TRBJ2-1; 9 positions agree with TRBD1. Germline lookup yields CDR1 MGHDK and CDR2 SYGVNS. Losses at the gene ends were 4 bases for V and 7 bases for J; bases not matched to a gene: 14. The CDR3 sequence is 17 residues long. The CDR3 reads CASSALLPGQGSNEQFF. CDR3 nucleotides: TGTGCCAGCAGTGCACTTCTACCGGGACAGGGAAGTAATGAGCAGTTCTTC.

The CDR3 sequence: CASSPMTDTEAFF. The CDR3 region has the DNA TGTGCCAGCAGCCCAATGACAGACACTGAAGCTTTCTTT. This chain joins TRBV7-9 and TRBJ1-1; TRBD1 might be the D (5 bases). This CDR3 contains 13 residues. CDR1 is SEHNR and CDR2 is FQNEAQ in the germline V gene (reference sequence). V shed 5 bases and J shed 3 bases, with 10 bases lying between them.

The chain combines TRBV28 with TRBJ2-5, with D unclear. Germline CDR1 reads MDHEN; CDR2 reads SYDVKM. V was shortened by 2 bases and J by 7 bases, with 5 bases between the two germline ends. The length of the CDR3 is 11 residues. CDR3 loop: CASSLTATQYF. For the CDR3, the DNA is TGTGCCAGCAGTTTAACGGCGACCCAGTACTTC.

In its sample, this clonotype was seen a few times. The chain is built from TRBV7-2 and TRBJ2-7, with 8 bases aligning to TRBD1. Germline V gene data show CDR1 as SGHTA and CDR2 as FQGNSA. V dropped 5 bases and J dropped 2; count of bases not matched to a gene: 8. The CDR3 runs 15 residues. The CDR3 reads CASSRQGAGTYEQYF. In DNA form, the CDR3 reads TGTGCCAGCAGCCGCCAGGGGGCGGGAACCTACGAGCAGTACTTC.

CDR3 residues: CASSERYYEQFF. CDR3 nucleotides: TGTGCCAGCAGTGAACGTTACTATGAGCAGTTCTTC. J is TRBJ2-1 and V is TRBV6-1; no reliable D call. Trimming took 2 bases from V and 8 from J, leaving 7 bases between them. The CDR3 consists of 12 residues. Germline CDR1 is MNHNS and CDR2 is SASEGT.

The sample holds a few counts of this clonotype. This rearrangement joins TRBV19 to TRBJ1-5; 11 bases fit TRBD1. V was clipped by 4 bases and J by 2 bases; unmatched bases: 1. Germline lookup yields CDR1 LNHDA and CDR2 SQIVND (reference sequence). The CDR3 is made up of 15 amino acids. The chain's CDR3 is CASSTGQGGNQPQHF. The CDR3 coding sequence is TGTGCCAGTAGTACGGGACAGGGGGGCAATCAGCCCCAGCATTTT.

This clonotype has only a few counts. The CDR3 reads CASSPKPSRGYQPQHF. CDR3 DNA: TGTGCCAGCAGCCCAAAGCCATCGCGGGGGTATCAGCCCCAGCATTTT. The chain employs TRBV3-2 and TRBJ1-5; the D call TRBD1 from the table was never checked on the DNA. TRBV3-2 is reported as a pseudogene. CDR3 length: 16 amino acids.

The gene calls are TRBV7-3 and TRBJ1-6; TRBD1 matches 9 bases. Germline V lookup: CDR1 SGHTA, CDR2 FQGTGA. V lost 5 bases and J lost 8; bases outside the gene matches: 4. This CDR3 is built from 14 residues. The DNA for the CDR3 is TGTGCCAGCAGCCTGGACAGGGGTGATTCACCCCTCCACTTT. It is translated as CASSLDRGDSPLHF.

The V gene is TRBV20-1, the J gene TRBJ2-3, with D possibly matching TRBD1 (5 bases). V gave up 0 bases and J gave up 6 bases, with 25 bases separating them. Looked up from germline, CDR1 is DFQATT and CDR2 is SNEGSKA (reference sequence). There are 18 residues in the CDR3. CDR3 in DNA: TGCAGTGCTAGAGATTCACCCTACGTAGGCATGGACACGGATACGCAGTATTTT. It codes for CSARDSPYVGMDTDTQYF.

Only a few counts were recorded for this clonotype. The genes are TRBV12-3 or TRBV12-4 and TRBJ2-5; 8 nucleotides align to TRBD1. With 6 bases clipped from V and 3 bases from J, the junction kept 6 bases outside the gene matches. There are 14 residues in the CDR3. In DNA, the CDR3 is TGTGCCAGCAGCCCATGGGACAGGAAAGAGACCCAGTACTTC. It is translated as CASSPWDRKETQYF.

This clonotype was counted ten times or more. The CDR3 reads CASSYNTDTQYF. The DNA for the CDR3 is TGTGCCAGCAGCTACAACACAGATACGCAGTATTTT. The chain recombines TRBV5-5 with TRBJ2-3; D ambiguous. This CDR3 has 12 residues. Trimming removed 3 bases from V and 2 bases from J, with 4 bases in between. The germline gives CDR1 SGHKS, CDR2 YYEKEE (reference sequence).

This clonotype was found many times. The rearrangement uses TRBV6-2 or TRBV6-3 and TRBJ2-2, with D perhaps being TRBD1 or TRBD2 (6 bases each). Trimming shortened V by 10 bases and J by 0 bases, and 15 bases separated the two germline ends. The CDR3 sequence is 15 residues long. CDR1 is MNHEY and CDR2 is SVGEGT in the germline V gene. The CDR3 DNA reads TGTGCCATCCCAATGGAGGGGGCGAACACCGGGGAGCTGTTTTTT. Amino acids: CAIPMEGANTGELFF.

V gene TRBV6-6 combines with J gene TRBJ1-5; 11 bases align to TRBD1. The germline CDR1 and CDR2 sequences are MNHNY and SVGAGI (reference sequence). The J segment lost 6 bases and the V segment lost 5 bases, leaving 12 bases of the junction unmatched. The CDR3 length is 17 residues. The CDR3 region has the DNA TGTGCCAGCAGTAAACGGACAGGGGGCGACGGGGGTCAGCCCCAGCATTTT. Amino acids: CASSKRTGGDGGQPQHF.

This clonotype has just a few counts. The chain couples TRBV4-2 to TRBJ1-2; D uncertain. The germline V and J ends were trimmed by 0 bases and 0 bases, with 11 bases remaining between them. The CDR3 totals 16 residues. Per the germline V gene, CDR1 is LGHNA and CDR2 is YNFKEQ. The CDR3 is CASSQDLRVANYGYTF. The DNA for the CDR3 is TGTGCCAGCAGCCAAGATTTAAGGGTAGCTAACTATGGCTACACCTTC.

This clonotype was observed a handful of times. The chain uses TRBV27 and TRBJ1-2; D is possibly TRBD1 (6 bases). The CDR3 is 15 amino acids. CDR1 is MNHEY, CDR2 SMNVEV, per germline (reference sequence). Trimming took 5 bases from V and 8 from J, leaving 21 bases between them. DNA of the CDR3: TGTGCCAGCAGTCCCCCCCCTGGGGGCATTAGAGGCTACACCTTC. Amino acid sequence: CASSPPPGGIRGYTF.

The rearrangement links TRBV7-8 to TRBJ2-5; D gene unclear. The CDR3 runs to 13 residues. V lost 5 bases to trimming and J lost 5 bases, with 12 bases between them. Germline CDR1 SGHVS, CDR2 FQNEAQ. The CDR3 is CASSPRRVETQYF. In nucleotides, the CDR3 is TGTGCCAGCAGCCCGAGAAGGGTGGAGACCCAGTACTTC.

This clonotype was observed a single time. The J gene is TRBJ1-4, the V gene TRBV6-6, with D hard to call. The CDR3 length is 16 residues. The germline V gene has CDR1 MNHNY and CDR2 SVGAGI (reference sequence). Trimming removed 5 bases at V and 7 bases at J, with 20 bases between. CDR3 DNA sequence: TGTGCCAGCAGTGAAGCGTTAGGAGGTTTTCTTGAAAAACTGTTTTTT. Translation gives CASSEALGGFLEKLFF.

This clonotype came up once. The rearrangement links TRBV6-1 to TRBJ1-3; TRBD1 agrees at 8 bases. CDR3 length equals 14 residues. V lost 8 bases, J lost 0 bases, and 3 bases stayed unmatched. Germline CDR1 is MNHNS and CDR2 is SASEGT. The CDR3: CASEDRASGNTIYF. The DNA of the CDR3 is TGTGCCAGCGAGGACAGGGCCTCTGGAAACACCATATATTTT.

With regard to this clonotype: A much bigger clone sits one base away, suggesting this may be a read error. The rearrangement joins TRBV9 to TRBJ2-1; 10 bases map to TRBD2. Germline CDR1 is SGDLS and CDR2 is YYNGEE. The CDR3 is 15 residues long. CDR3 sequence reads: CASSVELAGYNELFF. The CDR3 DNA follows: TGTGCCAGCAGCGTAGAACTAGCGGGGTACAATGAGCTGTTCTTC.

This clonotype was observed a handful of times. The chain has TRBV27 and TRBJ1-3; no clear D gene. The CDR3 extends over 14 amino acids. V lost 5 bases and J lost 4, with 12 bases in between. The germline V gene has CDR1 MNHEY and CDR2 SMNVEV (reference sequence). CDR3 region: CASSITFGGNTIYF. In DNA form, the CDR3 reads TGTGCCAGCAGTATAACCTTTGGAGGAAACACCATATATTTT.

A remark on this clonotype: A much larger clone lies a single base off, so this may be a read error. This chain links TRBV6-5 with TRBJ1-1; D is unresolved. This CDR3 has 14 residues. Germline V lookup: CDR1 MNHEY, CDR2 SVGAGI. The CDR3 bases are TGTACCAGCAGTTATAACGGGCAGAACACTGAAGCTTTCTTT. It specifies CTSSYNGQNTEAFF.

This chain's CDR3 is CASSISGTKAQNEQFF. The CDR3, as DNA: TGCGCCAGCAGTATTTCCGGGACAAAAGCCCAGAATGAGCAGTTCTTC. The genes are TRBV5-1 and TRBJ2-1, with D perhaps matching TRBD1 (6 bases). CDR1 is SGHRS and CDR2 is YFSETQ in the germline V gene. The CDR3 covers 16 residues. With 5 bases removed from V and 7 bases from J, the gap between germline ends came to 22 bases.

This clonotype was seen a few times. J is TRBJ2-7 and V is TRBV7-6; 11 positions match TRBD2. This CDR3 region has 16 residues. Germline-derived CDR1 and CDR2 are SGHVS and FNYEAQ. With 5 bases clipped from V and 2 bases from J, the junction kept 8 bases outside the gene matches. For the CDR3, the DNA is TGTGCCAGCAGCCAGATAGCGGGAGGGGGGACCTACGAGCAGTACTTC. Residues: CASSQIAGGGTYEQYF.